The 16 T cell receptor beta chains presented below share a single source sample, sequenced in a study of blood T cell repertoires in COVID-19. Produced via immunoSEQ multiplex PCR; TCRdb's table is partial and in-frame only. The sample consists of more than 75,000 clones, more than 65% of them appearing once. Sample: peripheral blood. These receptors were taken from a man aged 55-75 years with acute or convalescent COVID-19.

This chain joins TRBV14 and TRBJ2-1, with a weak D call TRBD2 (6 bases). V lost 1 base and J lost 13, with 14 bases in between. The germline CDR1 and CDR2 sequences are SGHDN and FVKESK. The CDR3 totals 13 residues. The CDR3 sequence: CASSQVGSGVQFF. CDR3 nucleotide sequence: TGTGCCAGCAGCCAAGTAGGGTCGGGGGTACAGTTCTTC.

This chain uses TRBV28 with TRBJ1-2; D gene ambiguous. Germline V gene lookup returns CDR1 MDHEN and CDR2 SYDVKM. The CDR3 is made up of 14 amino acids. V lost 8 bases, J lost 5 bases, and 18 bases lay in between. The CDR3 sequence: CASLPKSQVYGYTF. CDR3 in DNA: TGTGCCAGCCTCCCCAAGTCACAAGTGTATGGCTACACCTTC.

V is TRBV2 and J is TRBJ2-2; D is possibly TRBD1 (6 bases). Germline lookup yields CDR1 SNHLY and CDR2 FYNNEI. CDR3 length: 14 amino acids. The V end lost 4 bases, the J end lost 1 base, and 7 bases lay between the germline ends. The DNA of the CDR3 is TGTGCCAGCAGTGGGACAGAGAACACCGGGGAGCTGTTTTTT. It is translated as CASSGTENTGELFF.

The J gene is TRBJ1-1, the V gene TRBV2; 7 bases map to TRBD1. The V segment lost 9 bases and the J segment 0 bases; nucleotides outside the gene matches: 7. Germline CDR1 is SNHLY and CDR2 is FYNNEI. The CDR3 length is 14 residues. This CDR3 reads CASRQGPMNTEAFF. CDR3 DNA sequence: TGTGCCAGTAGACAGGGCCCGATGAACACTGAAGCTTTCTTT.

V and J are TRBV9 and TRBJ2-5; tentative D call: TRBD2 (6 bases). Germline assignment: CDR1 SGDLS and CDR2 YYNGEE. The length of the CDR3 is 14 residues. V lost 3 bases to trimming and J lost 3 bases, with 12 bases between them. The CDR3 loop is CASSGGTLKETQYF. The CDR3 nucleotides read TGTGCCAGCAGCGGCGGGACTCTCAAAGAGACCCAGTACTTC.

The CDR3 loop reads CASSLAQGRGRQHV. CDR3 nucleotide sequence: TGTGCCAGCAGCTTGGCTCAGGGCAGGGGGAGGCAGCACGTC. The chain is built from TRBV5-6 and TRBJ2-7, with TRBD1 as a possible D gene (7 bases). Germline CDR1 reads SGHDT; CDR2 reads YYEEEE. The CDR3 is made up of 14 amino acids.

The gene calls are TRBV7-9 and TRBJ1-4; no reliable D call. V was cut by 6 bases and J by 5 bases, with 13 bases left in between. Germline V CDR1 and CDR2: SEHNR, FQNEAQ (reference sequence). The CDR3 totals 14 residues. For the CDR3, the DNA is TGTGCCAGCAGTTTTATCGGTCGGAATGAAAAACTGTTTTTT. It is translated as CASSFIGRNEKLFF.

The sample holds a few counts of this clone. The chain couples TRBV9 to TRBJ1-1; D not certain. The length of the CDR3 is 12 residues. Germline lookup yields CDR1 SGDLS and CDR2 YYNGEE. Trimming pared 2 bases from V and 4 bases from J, leaving 6 bases between. In nucleotides, the CDR3 is TGTGCCAGCAGCGTGGAGGGCACTGAAGCTTTCTTT. Translated, it gives CASSVEGTEAFF.

The V and J genes are TRBV5-1 and TRBJ1-3; D gene uncertain. From germline, CDR1 is SGHRS and CDR2 YFSETQ. The germline V and J ends were trimmed by 0 bases and 3 bases, with 13 bases remaining between them. The length of the CDR3 is 16 residues. As DNA, the CDR3 is TGCGCCAGCAGCTTGGCCGGAACAGCTCTTGGAAACACCATATATTTT. Residues: CASSLAGTALGNTIYF.

A few counts support this clone. The chain is built from TRBV7-9 and TRBJ2-3, with TRBD1 identical over 7 bases. V lost 4 bases and J lost 2; bases outside the gene matches: 6. Germline V CDR1 and CDR2: SEHNR, FQNEAQ (reference sequence). The CDR3 has 15 residues. CDR3 bases: TGTGCCAGCAGCTCTGACAGGGCATACACAGATACGCAGTATTTT. This codes for CASSSDRAYTDTQYF.

V is TRBV2 and J is TRBJ2-7; weak D call: TRBD1 (6 bases). The CDR3 contains 13 residues. Per germline, CDR1 SNHLY and CDR2 FYNNEI. Trimming left V 7 bases short and J 3 bases short, with 13 bases between. Here the CDR3 reads CASTPQGIYEQYF. The CDR3 nucleotides read TGTGCCAGCACTCCACAGGGTATCTACGAGCAGTACTTC.

The V call is TRBV18, the J call TRBJ1-1; no clear D. V dropped 0 bases and J dropped 5 bases, with 13 bases sitting between them. CDR3 length: 15 amino acids. Germline V gene data show CDR1 as KGHSH and CDR2 as LQKENI. The CDR3 nucleotides are TGTGCCAGCTCACCACCCGCAGGTCCGGGGACTGAAGCTTTCTTT. Translated, it gives CASSPPAGPGTEAFF.

This chain links TRBV15 with TRBJ1-5; 10 nucleotides match TRBD1. Germline CDR1 reads LNHNV; CDR2 reads YYDKDF (reference sequence). This CDR3 has 18 amino acids. The V and J ends lost 1 base and 2 bases, in that order; junction bases with no gene match: 8. CDR3: CATSRASGTGVGNQPQHF. The CDR3, as DNA: TGTGCCACCAGCAGAGCCTCCGGGACAGGGGTTGGCAATCAGCCCCAGCATTTT.

The CDR3 sequence is CSVEPPSRQTKRPYEQYV. The CDR3 coding sequence is TGCAGCGTTGAACCCCCTTCGCGGCAGACTAAAAGACCCTACGAGCAGTACGTC. This rearrangement joins TRBV29-1 to TRBJ2-7; TRBD2 is a possible D gene (5 bases). This CDR3 is 18 amino acids long. V was cut by 2 bases and J by 2 bases, with 25 bases left in between. Germline V gene data show CDR1 as SQVTM and CDR2 as ANQGSEA.

The V call is TRBV24-1, the J call TRBJ1-1; maybe TRBD1 (6 bases). Germline V gene sequence: CDR1 KGHDR, CDR2 SFDVKD. V was pared by 3 bases and J by 6 bases, with 10 bases between. This CDR3 is built from 13 residues. The CDR3 protein is CATSDMDSSEAFF. In DNA, the CDR3 is TGTGCCACCAGTGATATGGACAGTTCTGAAGCTTTCTTT.

The chain has TRBV7-8 and TRBJ1-5; 8 bases line up with TRBD1. The CDR3 is made up of 15 amino acids. The V gene's germline CDR1 is SGHVS and CDR2 FQNEAQ. With V trimmed by 5 bases and J by 7 bases, 10 bases remained unmatched. The CDR3 protein is CASSQDRAAGQPQHF. CDR3 nucleotide sequence: TGTGCCAGCAGCCAGGACAGGGCTGCGGGGCAGCCCCAGCATTTT.